This T cell receptor (beta chain) appears in the sequencing data of a study of monozygotic twins with cystic fibrosis. Findings and limits, study-wide: Low clonality (median roughly 0.0087) suggested a mostly naive repertoire. In this small cohort, shared CDR3 numbers showed no association with age, concordance or disease severity. In 13 of 16 pairs, V gene usage was closest to the co-twin's.

The table came from immunoSEQ multiplex PCR; TCRdb's copy has only in-frame clones and leaves some out. The sample records over 30,000 clones, approximately 65% being singletons. Regarding this clone: Its specificity is not known.

Germline CDR1 is GTSNPN and CDR2 is SVGIG (reference sequence). This CDR3 region has 15 residues. V was shortened by 1 base and J by 2 bases, with 11 bases between the two germline ends. The clonotype was recovered from a girl aged 10-17 years with cystic fibrosis. Sequencing was carried out using blood. The rearrangement uses TRBV30 and TRBJ2-2; possibly TRBD1 or TRBD2 for D (5 bases each). The CDR3 region is CAWSGGDRNTGELFF. As DNA, the CDR3 is TGTGCCTGGAGTGGGGGAGACAGAAACACCGGGGAGCTGTTTTTT. The full variable domain, in which reference TRBV30 and TRBJ2-2 provide the parts outside the CDR3, is SQTIHQWPATLVQPVGSPLSLECTVEGTSNPNLYWYRQAAGRGLQLLFYSVGIGQISSEVPQNLSASRPQDRQFILSSKKLLLSDSGFYLCAWSGGDRNTGELFFGEGSRLTVL.